This TCR beta chain is from a study of CD8 T cells in ankylosing spondylitis. Preparation of TCR beta libraries was done by quantitative 5'-RACE with molecular barcodes. TCRdb reanalysed the 5' RACE reads using MiXCR and keeps one entry per CDR3 protein. There are around 770,000 distinct CDR3 sequences in the sample; 10% to 15% occur only once, and roughly 0.51% lies in the top ten. This clonotype was counted a few times. What it binds is not known. The V gene's germline CDR1 is ENHRY and CDR2 SYGVKD. V was clipped by 5 bases and J by 5 bases, with 10 bases between them. The CDR3 extends over 13 amino acids. Study findings and constraints: Disease-linked clones bore a CD8+ phenotype, appearing relatively rarely in peripheral blood. Within ankylosing spondylitis blood, a TCR beta motif made up of roughly eight highly homologous variants appeared to be characteristic. There was reportedly significant enrichment of clones that were disease-linked in matched ankylosing spondylitis synovial fluid. Past research had described some motif variants in reactive arthritis synovial fluid and blood.

The source material was blood, either unsorted or a sorted T cell fraction (not recorded which). The clonotype originates from a male donor with ankylosing spondylitis. The chain links TRBV10-3 to TRBJ1-5, with D unresolved. The CDR3 sequence is CAISIARDQPQHF. Written as DNA, the CDR3 is TGTGCCATCAGTATAGCCAGAGATCAGCCCCAGCATTTT.